Following are 16 T cell receptor beta chains from one sample sequenced in a study of regulatory T cells in long-lasting Graves disease. Combining iRepertoire HTBI primers with Arm-PCR of CDR3 regions, the authors built TCR beta libraries. TCRdb re-derived calls from the multiplex PCR reads in MiXCR, one entry per CDR3 protein. This table holds around 240,000 distinct CDR3 sequences, 15% to 20% found once. Indicated time point: newly diagnosed GD, antithyroid drugs for less than 3 months. RNA isolated from PBMCs was used to make the TCR library. The data were also submitted as part of a second study, on T cells in Graves' hyperthyroidism and ophthalmopathy.

The input for sequencing was peripheral blood mononuclear cells (PBMCs), taken at new diagnosis, from a patient treated with antithyroid drugs. These receptors all come from a woman in her 30s with Graves disease.

A word on this clonotype: A read error may explain this, as a much larger clone is one base away. V and J are TRBV2 and TRBJ2-4; D might be TRBD1 (5 bases). The CDR3 has 13 residues. Trimming left V 10 bases short and J 0 bases short, with 10 bases between. Germline CDR1 reads SNHLY; CDR2 reads FYNNEI. Written as DNA, the CDR3 is TGTGCCAACAGGAACATAGCCAAAAACATTCAGTACTTC. This gives the protein CANRNIAKNIQYF. The entire variable domain, with the rest obtained from reference TRBV2 and TRBJ2-4, is as follows: EPEVTQTPSHQVTQMGQEVILRCVPISNHLYFYWYRQILGQKVEFLVSFYNNEISEKSEIFDDQFSVERPDGSNFTLKIRSTKLEDSAMYFCANRNIAKNIQYFGAGTRLSVL.

The CDR3 DNA reads TGTGCCAGCAGGGCTAGCGGGGGGGCCGTTGAGCAGTTCTTC. As protein: CASRASGGAVEQFF. This chain connects TRBV5-4 to TRBJ2-1, with 12 bases matching TRBD2. The CDR3 covers 14 residues. CDR1 SGHNT and CDR2 YYREEE come from the germline V gene (reference sequence). The junction had 6 bases not matched to a gene; V was cut back by 5 bases and J by 9 bases.

The CDR3 DNA is TGCAGTGCTAGAGATCGTGCCGCGGGACACTTGAACACTGAAGCTTTCTTT. Protein product: CSARDRAAGHLNTEAFF. The chain employs TRBV20-1 and TRBJ1-1; TRBD1 might be the D (6 bases). The CDR3 has 17 residues. Germline V CDR1 and CDR2: DFQATT, SNEGSKA (reference sequence). With 0 bases removed from V and 0 bases from J, the gap between germline ends came to 17 bases.

This clonotype occurred many times. The chain carries TRBV29-1 and TRBJ1-6, with TRBD1 matching 7 bases. Losses at the gene ends were 3 bases for V and 2 bases for J; bases not matched to a gene: 1. CDR3 size: 14 residues. Per the germline V gene, CDR1 is SQVTM and CDR2 is ANQGSEA. The CDR3 DNA sequence: TGCAGCGTTGATCAGGGGGCCTATAATTCACCCCTCCACTTT. Protein: CSVDQGAYNSPLHF.

The chain couples TRBV2 to TRBJ2-2; the match to TRBD1 covers 9 bases. The CDR3 length is 14 residues. Germline lookup yields CDR1 SNHLY and CDR2 FYNNEI. V gave up 6 bases and J gave up 6 bases; unmatched junction bases: 5. CDR3 coding DNA: TGTGCCAGCAGACCCCGGACAGGGGCCGGGGAGCTGTTTTTT. It encodes CASRPRTGAGELFF.

This clonotype was counted at least ten times. Here the CDR3 DNA reads TGCGCCAGCAGCCAAGAAAACCTGAACACTGAAGCTTTCTTT. Translated: CASSQENLNTEAFF. The J gene is TRBJ1-1, the V gene TRBV4-1; D gene uncertain. Per germline, CDR1 MGHRA and CDR2 YSYEKL. Trimming cost V 0 bases and J 0 bases, with 5 bases left between them. This CDR3 has 14 residues.

This clonotype was found many times. CDR3 bases: TGTGCCAGCAGTTCGGGACAGGGGTATGAAAAACTGTTTTTT. Translating it yields CASSSGQGYEKLFF. This chain links TRBV28 with TRBJ1-4; 10 bases match TRBD1. This CDR3 contains 14 residues. V was pared by 4 bases and J by 6 bases, with 2 bases of the junction left unmatched. From germline, CDR1 is MDHEN and CDR2 SYDVKM.

This clonotype was detected ten times or more. The chain recombines TRBV11-2 with TRBJ2-7; 9 bases are shared with TRBD1. V lost 5 bases, J lost 5 bases, and 4 bases stayed unmatched. Germline loops: CDR1 SGHAT, CDR2 FQNNGV. The CDR3 contains 13 residues. In DNA form, the CDR3 reads TGTGCCAGCAGCCGGGACAGGGTGAACGAGCAGTACTTC. It is translated as CASSRDRVNEQYF.

This clonotype was picked up many times. The CDR3 region is CSALRGNANEKLFF. The CDR3 DNA reads as TGCAGCGCTCTACGGGGAAACGCTAATGAAAAACTGTTTTTT. The rearrangement uses TRBV29-1 and TRBJ1-4, with D uncertain. CDR3 length: 14 amino acids. V lost 7 bases, J lost 3 bases, and 15 bases lay in between. CDR1 is SQVTM, CDR2 ANQGSEA, per germline.

This clonotype was picked up many times. The chain has TRBV5-1 and TRBJ2-3, with D uncertain. This CDR3 has 13 residues. CDR1 and CDR2 (germline): SGHRS, YFSETQ. V was pared by 8 bases and J by 4 bases, with 14 bases between. The CDR3 sequence: CASRLGSSDTQYF. The DNA of the CDR3 is TGCGCCAGTCGGTTGGGCAGTTCAGATACGCAGTATTTT.

This clonotype was seen repeatedly, ten times or more. The chain links TRBV28 to TRBJ2-5; no reliable D call. Trimming took 9 bases from V and 4 from J, leaving 18 bases between them. The germline gives CDR1 MDHEN, CDR2 SYDVKM. The CDR3 covers 14 residues. The CDR3 sequence is CASRLGVGPETQYF. The CDR3 DNA reads TGTGCCAGTAGACTGGGTGTAGGGCCAGAGACCCAGTACTTC.

This clonotype was recorded at least ten times. The J gene is TRBJ1-2, the V gene TRBV3-1, with 11 bases lining up with TRBD1. CDR1 LGHDT and CDR2 YNNKEL come from the germline V gene (reference sequence). This CDR3 has 15 residues. The ends lost 5 bases at V and 6 bases at J; junction bases unmatched: 8. The CDR3 region is CASSAGQGAVHGYTF. CDR3 DNA: TGTGCCAGCAGCGCCGGACAGGGGGCGGTCCATGGCTACACCTTC.

About this clonotype: This may arise from a read error, as a much more abundant clone is one base away. CDR3 loop: CASSGTGREKLLF. CDR3 nucleotide sequence: TGTGCCAGCAGCGGGACAGGTCGCGAAAAACTGCTTTTT. J is TRBJ1-4 and V is TRBV27, with 8 bases lining up with TRBD1. The CDR3 sequence is 13 residues long. Germline V gene sequence: CDR1 MNHEY, CDR2 SMNVEV (reference sequence).

This clonotype was recorded at least ten times. The chain uses TRBV20-1 and TRBJ1-6; tentatively, D is TRBD1 (6 bases). CDR1 DFQATT and CDR2 SNEGSKA come from the germline V gene (reference sequence). This CDR3 is 14 amino acids long. The V and J ends lost 4 bases and 9 bases respectively, with 16 bases between them. Here the CDR3 DNA reads TGCAGTGCTACGGGCGGGGGGGGCTCTTCACCCCTCCACTTT. This codes for CSATGGGGSSPLHF.

This clonotype was picked up many times. This sequence joins TRBV18 and TRBJ1-5, with D perhaps matching TRBD1 (6 bases). V was shortened by 1 base and J by 5 bases, with 12 bases between the two germline ends. Germline assignment: CDR1 KGHSH and CDR2 LQKENI. The CDR3 runs 15 residues. CDR3 nucleotide sequence: TGTGCCAGCTCACCACTAGCACAGGGTCATCAGCCCCAGCATTTT. Protein: CASSPLAQGHQPQHF.

This clonotype was observed at least ten times. The chain recombines TRBV12-3 or TRBV12-4 with TRBJ2-3; tentatively, D is TRBD2 (7 bases). The CDR3 loop spans 15 amino acids. V was clipped by 7 bases and J by 5 bases, with 19 bases between them. The CDR3 reads CASTTWGGAEDTQYF. The CDR3 DNA reads as TGTGCCAGCACTACCTGGGGGGGGGCCGAAGATACGCAGTATTTT.